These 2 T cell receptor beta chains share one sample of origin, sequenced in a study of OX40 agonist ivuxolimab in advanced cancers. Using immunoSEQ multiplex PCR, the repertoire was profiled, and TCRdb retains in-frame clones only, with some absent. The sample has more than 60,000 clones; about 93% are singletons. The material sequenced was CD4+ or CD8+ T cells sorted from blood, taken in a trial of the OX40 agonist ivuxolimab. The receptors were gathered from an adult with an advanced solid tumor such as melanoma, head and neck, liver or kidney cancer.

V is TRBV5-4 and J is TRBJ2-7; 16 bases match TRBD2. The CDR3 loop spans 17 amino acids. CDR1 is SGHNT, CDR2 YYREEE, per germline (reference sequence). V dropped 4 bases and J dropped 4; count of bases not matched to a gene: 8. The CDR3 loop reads CASSPGTSGRAAYEQYF. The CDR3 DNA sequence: TGTGCCAGCAGCCCTGGGACTAGCGGGAGGGCCGCTTACGAGCAGTACTTC.

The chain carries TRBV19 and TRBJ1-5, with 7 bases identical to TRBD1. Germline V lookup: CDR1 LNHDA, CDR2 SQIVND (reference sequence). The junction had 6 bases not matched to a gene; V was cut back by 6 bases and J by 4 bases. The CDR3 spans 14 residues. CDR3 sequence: CASRERGLNQPQHF. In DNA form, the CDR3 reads TGTGCCAGTAGAGAAAGGGGGCTAAATCAGCCCCAGCATTTT.